This record covers a single T cell receptor beta chain. Its target is not known. Then a second PCR, running roughly 7 to 11 cycles, was carried out with a sample-barcoded 5' primer and a J-beta primer mix. TCRdb re-called the 5' RACE reads with MiXCR, one entry per CDR3 protein. The table has 800,000 or so distinct CDR3 sequences, around 25% seen once. The source of the sample is a study of blood T cells in healthy people across ages. Deletions cut 3 bases from V and 14 bases from J, with 19 bases between. Germline CDR1 is SQVTM and CDR2 is ANQGSEA. CDR3 length equals 13 residues. Study-level results: Unknown donor CMV status possibly confounded expanded clonotype changes.

These sequences were also reported in another study, on T cells of mothers and their children. This second study says: The second PCR's M1S primer added sample barcodes and 2-4 random nucleotides.

The sequenced sample consisted of blood. This receptor was taken from a boy between 10 and 17 years old in good health. This chain uses TRBV29-1 with TRBJ1-4; D ambiguous. The CDR3 spells CSVELVRGDRLFF. The CDR3 region has the DNA TGCAGCGTTGAGCTGGTGCGCGGGGATCGGCTGTTTTTT.